This T cell receptor beta chain emerged from a study of blood T cell repertoires in COVID-19. Germline values: CDR1 PRHDT, CDR2 FYEKMQ (reference sequence). The V end lost 2 bases, the J end lost 10 bases, and 12 bases lay between the germline ends. The CDR3 spans 12 residues. Repertoires were generated with immunoSEQ multiplex PCR, while TCRdb's copy carries only in-frame clones and drops some. This table holds under 300,000 clones, around 92% found once. Categorization into cohorts depended on clinical history that participants reported. What was sequenced was PBMCs or T cells enriched from blood (not recorded which). The sequence was collected from a woman aged 55-75 years who had recovered from COVID-19. The chain combines TRBV13 with TRBJ2-7; no clear D. The CDR3 spells CASSLMPTEQYF. Here the CDR3 DNA reads TGTGCCAGCAGCTTAATGCCCACTGAACAGTACTTC.